The 19 T cell receptor beta chains in this list originate from one sample, sequenced in a study of blood T cell repertoires in COVID-19. Clones were sequenced by immunoSEQ multiplex PCR, and TCRdb holds only the in-frame ones, with some missing. The table shows 250,000 to 350,000 clones, with around 86% occurring only once. The sequenced material came from peripheral blood. The receptors were gathered from a woman aged 45-65 years with acute or convalescent COVID-19.

In this sample, this clone turned up a few times. This chain uses TRBV30 with TRBJ2-1; 9 nucleotides line up with TRBD1. J was trimmed by 11 bases and V by 4 bases; bases with no gene match: 27. CDR3 length equals 19 residues. Germline assignment: CDR1 GTSNPN and CDR2 SVGIG (reference sequence). The CDR3 nucleotides are TGTGCCTGGACCCCCGGGACATACAGGGGGCATAAAGATTCAATGAAGCAGTTCTTC. Translation gives CAWTPGTYRGHKDSMKQFF. Full variable domain (outside the CDR3, taken from reference TRBV30 and TRBJ2-1): SQTIHQWPATLVQPVGSPLSLECTVEGTSNPNLYWYRQAAGRGLQLLFYSVGIGQISSEVPQNLSASRPQDRQFILSSKKLLLSDSGFYLCAWTPGTYRGHKDSMKQFFGPGTRLTVL.

In nucleotides, the CDR3 is TGTGCCAGCAGTATACGACCGGAGTCGGGGTGGTGGAAAACGTTCTTC. It specifies CASSIRPESGWWKTFF. This chain links TRBV28 with TRBJ2-1, with a possible D match to TRBD2 (5 bases). The ends were cut back, 5 bases at V and 15 bases at J, with 29 bases in the middle. Germline V CDR1 and CDR2: MDHEN, SYDVKM. The CDR3 loop spans 16 amino acids.

This chain uses TRBV14 with TRBJ2-3; tentatively, D is TRBD2 (5 bases). Germline V gene data show CDR1 as SGHDN and CDR2 as FVKESK. The CDR3 spans 14 residues. The V end lost 2 bases, the J end lost 2 bases, and 8 bases lay between the germline ends. CDR3 nucleotide sequence: TGTGCCAGCAGCCAATGGGGAGCCACAGATACGCAGTATTTT. It codes for CASSQWGATDTQYF. Full variable domain (remainder filled in from reference TRBV14 and TRBJ2-3): EAGVTQFPSHSVIEKGQTVTLRCDPISGHDNLYWYRRVMGKEIKFLLHFVKESKQDESGMPNNRFLAERTGGTYSTLKVQPAELEDSGVYFCASSQWGATDTQYFGPGTRLTVL.

The rearrangement joins TRBV19 to TRBJ2-2, with 12 bases identical to TRBD1. CDR3 length equals 15 residues. The V gene end was trimmed by 5 bases and the J gene end by 4 bases; junction bases not matched to a gene: 2. Per the germline V gene, CDR1 is LNHDA and CDR2 is SQIVND (reference sequence). CDR3: CASSLGQGATGELFF. The CDR3 DNA reads as TGTGCCAGTAGTCTGGGACAGGGGGCCACCGGGGAGCTGTTTTTT.

The rearrangement joins TRBV5-1 to TRBJ2-5, with D uncertain. The CDR3 contains 11 residues. Germline CDR1 is SGHRS and CDR2 is YFSETQ. V was cut by 0 bases and J by 5 bases, with 2 bases left in between. CDR3 residues: CASSLAETQYF. CDR3 DNA sequence: TGCGCCAGCAGCTTGGCGGAGACCCAGTACTTC.

This clone was seen a handful of times. V usage is TRBV30 and J usage is TRBJ1-5, with D tentatively TRBD1 (5 bases). The CDR3 consists of 14 residues. Trimming took off 1 base at V and 4 bases at J, with 11 bases between the two ends. Germline-derived CDR1 and CDR2 are GTSNPN and SVGIG (reference sequence). The CDR3 spells CAWSGGTFNQPQHF. The DNA of the CDR3 is TGTGCCTGGAGTGGCGGGACCTTTAATCAGCCCCAGCATTTT.

CDR3: CASSQGQTEAFF. In nucleotides, the CDR3 is TGCGCCAGCAGCCAGGGACAGACTGAAGCTTTCTTT. The chain combines TRBV5-1 with TRBJ1-1; TRBD1 aligns across 7 bases. Looked up from germline, CDR1 is SGHRS and CDR2 is YFSETQ. V dropped 4 bases and J dropped 5; count of bases not matched to a gene: 2. CDR3 length: 12 residues.

A few counts support this clone. V usage is TRBV24-1 and J usage is TRBJ1-1; 8 positions agree with TRBD1. CDR1 is KGHDR, CDR2 SFDVKD, per germline. The CDR3 extends over 16 amino acids. V lost 3 bases, J lost 7 bases, and 12 bases stayed unmatched. In DNA, the CDR3 is TGTGCCACCAGTGATAGAATCCGCAGGGGGCCGGGTGAAGCTTTCTTT. This gives the protein CATSDRIRRGPGEAFF.

V and J are TRBV9 and TRBJ1-1; 8 bases are shared with TRBD1. J lost 4 bases, V lost 1 base, and 6 bases had no gene match. CDR1 is SGDLS, CDR2 YYNGEE, per germline. The length of the CDR3 is 15 residues. DNA for the CDR3: TGTGCCAGCAGCGTACAGGGGGCTGCGAGCACTGAAGCTTTCTTT. This translates into CASSVQGAASTEAFF.

This chain joins TRBV7-2 and TRBJ2-7; D may be TRBD2 (6 bases). This CDR3 contains 15 residues. CDR1 is SGHTA and CDR2 is FQGNSA in the germline V gene. Between the trimmed V and J ends, which lost 2 bases and 5 bases, there was a span of 16 bases. Here the CDR3 DNA reads TGTGCCAGCAGCTTAAGGAGACCCGGGGGTCACGAGCAGTACTTC. Translating it yields CASSLRRPGGHEQYF. The full variable domain, in which reference TRBV7-2 and TRBJ2-7 provide the parts outside the CDR3, is GAGVSQSPSNKVTEKGKDVELRCDPISGHTALYWYRQSLGQGLEFLIYFQGNSAPDKSGLPSDRFSAERTGGSVSTLTIQRTQQEDSAVYLCASSLRRPGGHEQYFGPGTRLTVT.

The J gene is TRBJ1-1, the V gene TRBV4-2; D not resolved. The CDR3 runs 15 residues. CDR1 LGHNA and CDR2 YNFKEQ come from the germline V gene. Trimming shortened V by 1 base and J by 1 base, and 10 bases separated the two germline ends. CDR3 coding DNA: TGTGCCAGCAGCCAAGGGATGACAAAGAACACTGAAGCTTTCTTT. It yields the protein CASSQGMTKNTEAFF.

The rearrangement uses TRBV7-9 and TRBJ2-7; TRBD2 matches 16 bases. Germline values: CDR1 SEHNR, CDR2 FQNEAQ (reference sequence). The CDR3 is made up of 16 amino acids. Trimming at V came to 6 bases and at J to 4 bases, leaving 6 bases not matched to a gene. CDR3 amino acids: CASRTTGLAGGYEQYF. The CDR3 DNA reads TGTGCCAGCAGAACCACGGGACTAGCGGGAGGGTACGAGCAGTACTTC.

The chain recombines TRBV5-1 with TRBJ2-5; D not certain. This CDR3 contains 14 residues. Per germline, CDR1 SGHRS and CDR2 YFSETQ. The V and J ends lost 1 base and 5 bases respectively, with 12 bases between them. The CDR3 DNA reads as TGCGCCAGCAGCTTGAGTTCCGAGTGGGAGACCCAGTACTTC. Translating it yields CASSLSSEWETQYF.

The genes are TRBV6-5 and TRBJ2-1; D is perhaps TRBD1 (6 bases). The ends were cut back, 6 bases at V and 10 bases at J, with 13 bases in the middle. Germline CDR1 reads MNHEY; CDR2 reads SVGAGI. The length of the CDR3 is 12 residues. For the CDR3, the DNA is TGTGCCAGCAGACAAAACAGGGACGAGCAGTTCTTC. Residues: CASRQNRDEQFF.

The CDR3 DNA reads as TGTGCCAGCAAACCCGGGACAGGGGGCTCGGAGACCCAGTACTTC. Its translation: CASKPGTGGSETQYF. The V and J genes are TRBV27 and TRBJ2-5; the match to TRBD1 covers 12 bases. This CDR3 contains 15 residues. Trimming took 7 bases from V and 5 from J; bases not matched to a gene: 8. Germline CDR1 reads MNHEY; CDR2 reads SMNVEV (reference sequence).

The gene calls are TRBV13 and TRBJ2-7; 8 bases are a match to TRBD2. Germline loops: CDR1 PRHDT, CDR2 FYEKMQ (reference sequence). This CDR3 is 15 amino acids long. V trimming: 2 bases; J trimming: 0 bases; junction bases outside the gene matches: 3. CDR3 residues: CASSLRLAHSYEQYF. The CDR3 DNA sequence: TGTGCCAGCAGCTTACGACTAGCGCACTCCTACGAGCAGTACTTC.

This sequence joins TRBV29-1 and TRBJ1-1, with D perhaps matching TRBD1 (6 bases). Trimming shortened V by 2 bases and J by 5 bases, and 12 bases separated the two germline ends. The CDR3 sequence is 13 residues long. Germline V lookup: CDR1 SQVTM, CDR2 ANQGSEA. The CDR3 DNA reads as TGCAGCGTTGAACCAACAGGGCTGACTGAAGCTTTCTTT. Amino acid sequence: CSVEPTGLTEAFF.

This clone was recorded a few times. In nucleotides, the CDR3 is TGTGCCAGCAGTGGAGACTTGTACAGGGGAACTAATGAAAAACTGTTTTTT. This gives the protein CASSGDLYRGTNEKLFF. This chain links TRBV6-1 with TRBJ1-4; TRBD1 matches at 7 bases. Trimming removed 4 bases from V and 1 base from J; junction bases left unmatched: 9. This CDR3 comprises 17 residues. Germline CDR1 reads MNHNS; CDR2 reads SASEGT.

This sequence joins TRBV15 and TRBJ2-2; 9 nucleotides line up with TRBD2. V trimming: 0 bases; J trimming: 2 bases; junction bases outside the gene matches: 7. Germline V gene sequence: CDR1 LNHNV, CDR2 YYDKDF (reference sequence). The CDR3 consists of 18 residues. The DNA of the CDR3 is TGTGCCACCAGCAGAGAGAGGCTAGCGGGATTCAACACCGGGGAGCTGTTTTTT. This encodes CATSRERLAGFNTGELFF.